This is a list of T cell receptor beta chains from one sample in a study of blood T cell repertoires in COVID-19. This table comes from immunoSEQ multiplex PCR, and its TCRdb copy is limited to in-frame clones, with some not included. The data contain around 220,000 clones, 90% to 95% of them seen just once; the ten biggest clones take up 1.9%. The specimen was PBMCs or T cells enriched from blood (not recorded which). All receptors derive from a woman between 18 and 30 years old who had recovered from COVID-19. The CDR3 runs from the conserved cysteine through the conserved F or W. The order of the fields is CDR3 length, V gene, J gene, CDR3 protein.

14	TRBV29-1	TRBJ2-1	CSVGAGSSYNEQFF
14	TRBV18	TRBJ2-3	CASSPPTGTDTQYF
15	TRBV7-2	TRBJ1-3	CATRGQPSSGNTIYF
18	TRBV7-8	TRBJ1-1	CASSSPGQGPQMNTEAFF
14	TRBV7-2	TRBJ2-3	CASSLSGYTDTQYF
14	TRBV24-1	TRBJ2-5	CATRGTGPQETQYF
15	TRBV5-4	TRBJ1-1	CASSFPGQGGTEAFF
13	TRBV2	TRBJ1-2	CASNLGTGHGYTF
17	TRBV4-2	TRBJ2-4	CASSQRGGNLGKNIQYF
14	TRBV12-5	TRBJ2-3	CASGLSLAPDTQYF
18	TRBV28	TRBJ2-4	CASSFGASTGPAKNIQYF
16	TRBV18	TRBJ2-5	CASSPLGGKSQETQYF
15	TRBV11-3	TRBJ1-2	CASSYKGLSNYGYTF
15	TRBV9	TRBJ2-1	CASSVDVSRYNEQFF
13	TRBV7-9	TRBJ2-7	CASSRGTENEQYF
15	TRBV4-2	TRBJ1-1	CASSPETGYSTEAFF
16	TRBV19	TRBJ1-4	CASSIKVGRTNEKLFF
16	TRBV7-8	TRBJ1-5	CASSLGDRGLNQPQHF
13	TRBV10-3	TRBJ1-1	CAISSKLNTEAFF
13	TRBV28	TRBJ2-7	CASRVTASYEQYF
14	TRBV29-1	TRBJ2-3	CSVRGLAGTRTQYF
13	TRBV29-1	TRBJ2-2	CSVGTSASGQLFF
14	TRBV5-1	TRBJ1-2	CASSLGGGRDGYTF
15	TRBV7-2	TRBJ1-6	CASSLATGGTSPLHF
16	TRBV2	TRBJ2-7	CASRETGQGLLYEQYF
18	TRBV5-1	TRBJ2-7	CASSIGTSGGATTYEQYF
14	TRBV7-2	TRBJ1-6	CASGRLALNSPLHF
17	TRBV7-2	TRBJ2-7	CASSLAGTSGGADEQYF
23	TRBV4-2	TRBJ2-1	CASSQGDRGVRASGREGASEQFF
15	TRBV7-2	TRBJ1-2	CASSSRADRHYGYTF
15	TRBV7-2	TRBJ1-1	CASSRLGARNTEAFF
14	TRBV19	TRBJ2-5	CASMPSSGQETQYF
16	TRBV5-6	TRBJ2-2	CASSAWDRGNAGELFF
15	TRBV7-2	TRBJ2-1	CASSPSGGGSNEQFF
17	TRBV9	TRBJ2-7	CASSVAGGLAGVYEQYF
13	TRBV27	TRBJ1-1	CASSTGTGGEAFF
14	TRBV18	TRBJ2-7	CASSPSGQSYEQYF
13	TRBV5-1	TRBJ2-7	CASGQGPELEQYF
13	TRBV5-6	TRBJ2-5	CASSLVSGETQYF
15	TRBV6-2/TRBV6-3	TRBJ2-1	CASSYSLAGAVEQFF
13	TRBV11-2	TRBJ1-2	CASSLWGDYGYTF